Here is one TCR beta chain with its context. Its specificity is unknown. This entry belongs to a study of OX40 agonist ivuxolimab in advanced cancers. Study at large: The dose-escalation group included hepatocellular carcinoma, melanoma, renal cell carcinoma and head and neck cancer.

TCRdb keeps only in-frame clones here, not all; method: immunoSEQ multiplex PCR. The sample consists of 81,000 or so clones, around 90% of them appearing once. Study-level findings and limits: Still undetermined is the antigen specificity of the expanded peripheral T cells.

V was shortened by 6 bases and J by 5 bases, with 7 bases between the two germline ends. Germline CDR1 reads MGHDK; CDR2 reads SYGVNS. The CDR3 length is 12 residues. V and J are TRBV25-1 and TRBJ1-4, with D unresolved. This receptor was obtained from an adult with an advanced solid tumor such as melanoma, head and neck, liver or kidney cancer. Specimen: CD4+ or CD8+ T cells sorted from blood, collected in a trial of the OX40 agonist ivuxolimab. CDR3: CASRAGNEKLFF. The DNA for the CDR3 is TGTGCCAGCAGGGCGGGGAATGAAAAACTGTTTTTT.